The 24 T cell receptor beta chains below come from one sample, sequenced in a study of identical twins. TCRdb itself ran the 5' RACE reads through MiXCR, one entry per CDR3 protein. The sample gives hundreds of thousands of distinct CDR3 sequences, roughly 6.6% of which show up once; 1.6% is in the top ten. This sample was shared with a second study, whose subject was yellow fever vaccine responses in identical twins.

The sequenced sample consisted of PBMCs. The receptors were gathered from a woman aged 18-29 years in good health.

The chain employs TRBV15 and TRBJ2-1; D is possibly TRBD2 (6 bases). From germline, CDR1 is LNHNV and CDR2 YYDKDF (reference sequence). This CDR3 has 16 residues. V lost 4 bases, J lost 8 bases, and 21 bases lay in between. In nucleotides, the CDR3 is TGTGCCACCAGCACCCGAATGTCGGGAGTCCGTCATGAGCAGTTCTTC. It is translated as CATSTRMSGVRHEQFF.

This clonotype was seen at least ten times. The chain recombines TRBV5-1 with TRBJ2-1; tentative D call: TRBD2 (5 bases). V lost 3 bases, J lost 4 bases, and 14 bases lay in between. This CDR3 is built from 15 residues. Germline V CDR1 and CDR2: SGHRS, YFSETQ. This chain's CDR3 is CASSYGLSSYNEQFF. CDR3 nucleotides: TGCGCCAGCAGCTACGGACTTAGCTCGTACAATGAGCAGTTCTTC.

This clonotype appeared a few times. The rearrangement links TRBV27 to TRBJ1-2; D possibly corresponds to TRBD1 (5 bases). Trimming shortened V by 2 bases and J by 8 bases, and 12 bases separated the two germline ends. CDR3 size: 13 residues. The V gene's germline CDR1 is MNHEY and CDR2 SMNVEV (reference sequence). In nucleotides, the CDR3 is TGTGCCAGCAGTTTAGACAGTTTGAGGGGCTACACCTTC. Translated, it gives CASSLDSLRGYTF.

V usage is TRBV18 and J usage is TRBJ2-7; TRBD1 matches at 12 bases. CDR1 KGHSH and CDR2 LQKENI come from the germline V gene. J gave up 1 base and V 3 bases, and 7 bases lay outside the gene matches. This CDR3 contains 17 residues. The CDR3 loop reads CASSPALGQGASYEQYF. The CDR3 coding sequence is TGTGCCAGCTCACCGGCGTTGGGACAGGGGGCTTCCTACGAGCAGTACTTC.

This clonotype was seen at least ten times. The rearrangement links TRBV10-3 to TRBJ2-1; 11 nucleotides match TRBD2. Germline CDR1 reads ENHRY; CDR2 reads SYGVKD. The CDR3 extends over 15 amino acids. Trimming took 4 bases from V and 4 from J; bases not matched to a gene: 3. As DNA, the CDR3 is TGTGCCATCAGTGCCGGGACTAGCGGTTACAATGAGCAGTTCTTC. Translating gives CAISAGTSGYNEQFF.

This clonotype showed up just a few times. The rearrangement uses TRBV5-1 and TRBJ2-7; 7 bases map to TRBD1. Unmatched junction bases numbered 6, after V lost 4 bases and J lost 2 bases. CDR1 and CDR2 from the germline V gene are SGHRS and YFSETQ. This CDR3 has 14 residues. For the CDR3, the DNA is TGCGCCAGCAGCCCCGGGACAGCTCCCTACGAGCAGTACTTC. Amino acid sequence: CASSPGTAPYEQYF.

The sample holds many counts of this clonotype. The chain links TRBV9 to TRBJ2-3, with D maybe TRBD2 (6 bases). Trimming stripped 2 bases from V and 5 bases from J, with 9 bases between. Germline CDR1 is SGDLS and CDR2 is YYNGEE. The CDR3 extends over 13 amino acids. CDR3 sequence (DNA): TGTGCCAGCAGCGTGGGGACTGGAGATACGCAGTATTTT. Amino acid sequence: CASSVGTGDTQYF.

Ten or more counts support this clonotype. This chain links TRBV5-5 with TRBJ2-1; D perhaps matches TRBD2 (7 bases). With 0 bases removed from V and 9 bases from J, the gap between germline ends came to 13 bases. Germline-derived CDR1 and CDR2 are SGHKS and YYEKEE (reference sequence). This CDR3 has 14 residues. DNA for the CDR3: TGTGCCAGCAGCTTGGGGACTAGACAGGCTGAGCAGTTCTTC. Translation gives CASSLGTRQAEQFF.

This clonotype was counted between two and nine times. The chain recombines TRBV4-1 with TRBJ2-1; 8 bases map to TRBD1. The CDR3 is 14 residues long. CDR1 and CDR2 from the germline V gene are MGHRA and YSYEKL. V lost 2 bases and J lost 6; bases outside the gene matches: 3. Here the CDR3 reads CASSQHGQGNEQFF. The CDR3 region has the DNA TGCGCCAGCAGCCAACACGGACAGGGCAATGAGCAGTTCTTC.

This chain links TRBV29-1 with TRBJ1-1; a possible D gene is TRBD1 (6 bases). Germline loops: CDR1 SQVTM, CDR2 ANQGSEA. V was trimmed by 4 bases and J by 7 bases, leaving 16 bases between them. CDR3 length: 13 residues. In DNA form, the CDR3 reads TGCAGCGTTGGGGCCGGGGGCAAGGATGAAGCTTTCTTT. Translating it yields CSVGAGGKDEAFF.

Comments on this clonotype: The junction does not match germline at one end; this may be a read error. The CDR3 DNA reads TGTGCCAGCAGTTCGACGACAGGGCAGGCCAACAATTTC. The encoded protein is CASSSTTGQANNF. The chain joins TRBV6-2 or TRBV6-3 to TRBJ2-7; TRBD1 aligns across 7 bases. The CDR3 consists of 13 residues. CDR1 and CDR2 from the germline V gene are MNHEY and SVGEGT.

Only a few counts were recorded for this clonotype. This chain joins TRBV28 and TRBJ2-5; no clear D. The CDR3 loop spans 16 amino acids. V lost 3 bases, J lost 4 bases, and 18 bases lay in between. Germline loops: CDR1 MDHEN, CDR2 SYDVKM. The DNA for the CDR3 is TGTGCCAGCAGTTTCGATGTCATGCCCGGGCGAGAGACCCAGTACTTC. This translates into CASSFDVMPGRETQYF.

V gene TRBV7-8 combines with J gene TRBJ2-2; D might be TRBD1 or TRBD2, each matching 5 bases. Germline loops: CDR1 SGHVS, CDR2 FQNEAQ. V lost 5 bases and J lost 6, with 22 bases in between. This CDR3 has 17 amino acids. CDR3 sequence: CASSDSPGPFRSGELFF. The CDR3 region has the DNA TGTGCCAGCAGCGACTCACCGGGACCCTTCCGTTCCGGGGAGCTGTTTTTT.

In its sample, this clonotype was seen many times. The V and J genes are TRBV10-3 and TRBJ1-2, with 7 bases matching TRBD1. Trimming cost V 5 bases and J 3 bases; bases outside gene matches: 6. The CDR3 contains 14 residues. CDR1 and CDR2 from the germline V gene are ENHRY and SYGVKD. CDR3 bases: TGTGCCATCAGTCAGACAGGGTGGGACTATGGCTACACCTTC. It translates to CAISQTGWDYGYTF.

This clonotype was picked up many times. The rearrangement links TRBV12-3 or TRBV12-4 to TRBJ2-1; 9 nucleotides align to TRBD2. The CDR3 is 14 residues long. The trim removed 3 bases at V and 5 bases at J, leaving 2 bases unmatched. The CDR3 is CASSLSSGDNEQFF. The CDR3, as DNA: TGTGCCAGCAGTTTGTCTAGCGGGGACAATGAGCAGTTCTTC.

To note about this clonotype: A much larger clone lies one base from this, so it may be a read error. The chain carries TRBV7-3 and TRBJ2-3; a possible D gene is TRBD1 (5 bases). This CDR3 contains 17 residues. Germline CDR1 and CDR2: SGHTA and FQGTGA. The CDR3 DNA follows: TGTGCCAGCAGCTTAACGTGGCAGGGTCCGGGCACAGATGCGCAGTATTTT. This sequence encodes CASSLTWQGPGTDAQYF.

V gene TRBV11-1 combines with J gene TRBJ2-2; 11 nucleotides match TRBD2. The CDR3 covers 18 residues. V was clipped by 4 bases and J by 4 bases; unmatched bases: 11. The V gene's germline CDR1 is SGHAT and CDR2 FQDESV (reference sequence). The CDR3 loop is CASSYRPSGRKVTGELFF. The DNA for the CDR3 is TGTGCCAGCAGCTACCGACCTAGCGGGAGGAAGGTCACCGGGGAGCTGTTTTTT.

The gene calls are TRBV25-1 and TRBJ2-1, with D possibly being TRBD2 (5 bases). The CDR3 covers 13 residues. Deletions cut 2 bases from V and 12 bases from J, with 14 bases between. The V gene's germline CDR1 is MGHDK and CDR2 SYGVNS. CDR3 DNA: TGTGCCAGCAGTGAACTGACGGGGAGCGGGCAGTTCTTC. It specifies CASSELTGSGQFF.

In this sample, this clonotype turned up a few times. The chain employs TRBV5-5 and TRBJ2-2; 8 bases are a match to TRBD1. The CDR3 runs to 15 residues. Germline V gene lookup returns CDR1 SGHKS and CDR2 YYEKEE (reference sequence). Trimming cost V 4 bases and J 6 bases; bases outside gene matches: 8. This CDR3 is CASSLTGVNAGELFF. In nucleotides, the CDR3 is TGTGCCAGCAGCCTGACAGGGGTTAACGCCGGGGAGCTGTTTTTT.

V usage is TRBV28 and J usage is TRBJ2-1, with 13 nucleotides matching TRBD2. Germline CDR1 MDHEN, CDR2 SYDVKM. CDR3 size: 16 residues. The V segment lost 3 bases and the J segment 10 bases; nucleotides outside the gene matches: 9. The CDR3 protein is CASSLPGTSGAGEQFF. DNA for the CDR3: TGTGCCAGCAGTTTGCCCGGGACTAGCGGGGCGGGGGAGCAGTTCTTC.

This clonotype was detected a few times. The gene calls are TRBV20-1 and TRBJ2-5, with 13 bases identical to TRBD2. This CDR3 spans 14 amino acids. V was pared by 8 bases and J by 5 bases, with 8 bases of the junction left unmatched. Per the germline V gene, CDR1 is DFQATT and CDR2 is SNEGSKA (reference sequence). Written as DNA, the CDR3 is TGCAGTCCAAAAATGACTAGCGGGGGGGAGACCCAGTACTTC. It is translated as CSPKMTSGGETQYF.

This chain connects TRBV12-3 or TRBV12-4 to TRBJ1-2; D gene unclear. Trimming shortened V by 6 bases and J by 0 bases, and 11 bases separated the two germline ends. This CDR3 region has 14 residues. The CDR3 DNA sequence: TGTGCCAGCAGCGACTCGGGGACTAACTATGGCTACACCTTC. This sequence encodes CASSDSGTNYGYTF.

This clonotype came up many times. The chain links TRBV12-3 or TRBV12-4 to TRBJ2-7; D uncertain. CDR3 length equals 12 residues. With 2 bases removed from V and 7 bases from J, the gap between germline ends came to 9 bases. As DNA, the CDR3 is TGTGCCAGCAGTTTATGGGGTACGGAGCAGTACTTC. Amino acids: CASSLWGTEQYF.

The chain links TRBV18 to TRBJ2-1, with D perhaps TRBD2 (5 bases). V shed 0 bases and J shed 7 bases, with 7 bases lying between them. The CDR3 covers 13 residues. Germline V gives CDR1 KGHSH, CDR2 LQKENI. CDR3 sequence (DNA): TGTGCCAGCTCACCACCGGGAGAAAATGAGCAGTTCTTC. Amino acids: CASSPPGENEQFF.